Reported below is one T cell receptor beta chain. The antigen remains unidentified. Unique molecular identifiers were carried by the TCR beta cDNA libraries. TCRdb independently ran MiXCR on the PCR reads; one entry per CDR3 protein. This sample has 450,000 to 700,000 distinct CDR3 sequences, with roughly 45% found just once. Trimming took off 3 bases at V and 3 bases at J, with 15 bases between the two ends. This CDR3 has 15 residues. Germline CDR1 reads SGHNT; CDR2 reads YENEEA. The data were obtained in a study of post-analysis software for immune sequencing data. Study outcomes and limitations: TRBV5-6, TRBV5-1 and TRBV20-1 belonged to a set of about five TRBV segments that were more frequent in patients than controls.

Sequencing was carried out using blood. This sequence joins TRBV11-3 and TRBJ2-7; D possibly corresponds to TRBD1 (7 bases). The sequence was obtained from a girl aged 10 to 17 with multiple sclerosis. The CDR3: CASSLEGGQFYEQYF. CDR3 DNA: TGTGCCAGCAGCTTGGAGGGGGGACAGTTCTACGAGCAGTACTTC.